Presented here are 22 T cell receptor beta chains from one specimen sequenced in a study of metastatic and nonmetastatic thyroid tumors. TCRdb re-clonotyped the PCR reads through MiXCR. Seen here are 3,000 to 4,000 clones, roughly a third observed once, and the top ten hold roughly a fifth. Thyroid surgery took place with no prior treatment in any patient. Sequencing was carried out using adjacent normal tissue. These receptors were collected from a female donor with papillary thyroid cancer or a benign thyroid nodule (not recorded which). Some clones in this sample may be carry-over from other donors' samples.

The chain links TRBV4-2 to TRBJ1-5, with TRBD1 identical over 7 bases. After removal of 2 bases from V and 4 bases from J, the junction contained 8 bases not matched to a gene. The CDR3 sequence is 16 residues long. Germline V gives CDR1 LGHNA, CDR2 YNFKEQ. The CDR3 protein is CASSQLGDRRNQPQHF. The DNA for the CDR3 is TGTGCCAGCAGCCAATTAGGGGACAGACGGAATCAGCCCCAGCATTTT.

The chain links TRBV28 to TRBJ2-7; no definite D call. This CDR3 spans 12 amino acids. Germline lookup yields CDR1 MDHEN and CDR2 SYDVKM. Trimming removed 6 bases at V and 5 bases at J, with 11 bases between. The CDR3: CASRGQVHEQYF. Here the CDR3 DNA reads TGTGCCAGCAGGGGCCAGGTCCACGAGCAGTACTTC.

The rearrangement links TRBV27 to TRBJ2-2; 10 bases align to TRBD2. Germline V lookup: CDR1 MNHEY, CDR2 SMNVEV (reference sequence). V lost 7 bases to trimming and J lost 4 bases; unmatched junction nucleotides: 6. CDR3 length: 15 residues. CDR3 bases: TGTGCCAGCACTAGACTAGCGGGCCTCACCGGGGAGCTGTTTTTT. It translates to CASTRLAGLTGELFF.

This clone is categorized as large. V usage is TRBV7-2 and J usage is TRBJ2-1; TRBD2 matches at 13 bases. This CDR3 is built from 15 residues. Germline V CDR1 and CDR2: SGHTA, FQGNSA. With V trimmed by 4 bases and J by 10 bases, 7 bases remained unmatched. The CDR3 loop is CASSSGLAGEGEQFF. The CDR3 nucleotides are TGTGCCAGCAGCTCCGGACTAGCGGGAGAGGGAGAGCAGTTCTTC.

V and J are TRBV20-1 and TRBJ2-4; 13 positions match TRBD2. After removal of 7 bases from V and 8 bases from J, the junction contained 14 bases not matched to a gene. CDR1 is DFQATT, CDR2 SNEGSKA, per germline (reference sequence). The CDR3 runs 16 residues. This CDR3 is CSVSTSGRARTDIQYF. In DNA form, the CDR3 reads TGCAGTGTAAGCACTAGCGGGAGGGCTAGAACGGACATTCAGTACTTC.

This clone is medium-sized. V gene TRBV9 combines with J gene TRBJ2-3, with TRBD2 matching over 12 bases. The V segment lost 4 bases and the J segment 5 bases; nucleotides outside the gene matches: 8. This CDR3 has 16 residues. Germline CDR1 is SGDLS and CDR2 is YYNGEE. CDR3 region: CASSSRLAGVRDTQYF. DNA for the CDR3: TGTGCCAGCAGCTCTAGACTAGCGGGAGTACGAGATACGCAGTATTTT.

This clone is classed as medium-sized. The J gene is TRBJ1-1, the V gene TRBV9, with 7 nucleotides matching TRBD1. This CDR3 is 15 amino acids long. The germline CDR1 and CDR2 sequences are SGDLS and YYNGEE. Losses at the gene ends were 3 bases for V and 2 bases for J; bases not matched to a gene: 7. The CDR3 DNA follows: TGTGCCAGCAGCGCCCTGGGACAGCCTAACACTGAAGCTTTCTTT. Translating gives CASSALGQPNTEAFF.

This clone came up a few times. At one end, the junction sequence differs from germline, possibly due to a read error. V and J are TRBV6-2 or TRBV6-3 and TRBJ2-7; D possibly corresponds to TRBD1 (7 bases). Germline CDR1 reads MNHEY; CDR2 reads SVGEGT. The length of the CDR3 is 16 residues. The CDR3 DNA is TGTGCCAGCACTTACGCGGGGACCGGGACAGCCTACGAGCAGTACTTC. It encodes CASTYAGTGTAYEQYF.

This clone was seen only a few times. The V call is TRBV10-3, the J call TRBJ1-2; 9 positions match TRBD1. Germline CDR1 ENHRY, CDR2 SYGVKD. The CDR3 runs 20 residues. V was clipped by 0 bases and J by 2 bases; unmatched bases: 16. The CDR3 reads CAISESDILDRGADNYGYTF. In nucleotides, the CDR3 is TGTGCCATCAGTGAGTCTGATATACTAGACAGGGGGGCGGACAACTATGGCTACACCTTC.

The CDR3 bases are TGTGCCAGCAGAGATAGACAGATCTCCTACGAGCAGTACTTC. Residues: CASRDRQISYEQYF. The chain combines TRBV2 with TRBJ2-7; possible D gene TRBD1, 5 bases. Germline assignment: CDR1 SNHLY and CDR2 FYNNEI. V was shortened by 6 bases and J by 0 bases, with 12 bases between the two germline ends. The CDR3 is made up of 14 amino acids.

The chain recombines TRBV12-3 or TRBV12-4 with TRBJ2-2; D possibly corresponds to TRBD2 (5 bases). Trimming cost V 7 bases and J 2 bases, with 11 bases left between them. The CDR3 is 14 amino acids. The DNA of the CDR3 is TGTGCCAGCACCTTAGGAGGCAACACCGGGGAGCTGTTTTTT. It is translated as CASTLGGNTGELFF.

The DNA for the CDR3 is TGTGCCAGCAGTCAGGGGGGGTACAGAGATACGCAGTATTTT. This gives the protein CASSQGGYRDTQYF. The chain combines TRBV25-1 with TRBJ2-3; D possibly matches TRBD1 or TRBD2 (7 bases each). Germline loops: CDR1 MGHDK, CDR2 SYGVNS. The V and J ends lost 5 bases and 5 bases respectively, with 14 bases between them. CDR3 length: 14 residues.

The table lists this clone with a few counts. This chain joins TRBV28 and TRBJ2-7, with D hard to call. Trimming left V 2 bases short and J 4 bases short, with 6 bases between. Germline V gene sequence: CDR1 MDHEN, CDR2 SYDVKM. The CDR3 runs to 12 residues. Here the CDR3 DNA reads TGTGCCAGCAGTTTACAGAGATACGAGCAGTACTTC. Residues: CASSLQRYEQYF.

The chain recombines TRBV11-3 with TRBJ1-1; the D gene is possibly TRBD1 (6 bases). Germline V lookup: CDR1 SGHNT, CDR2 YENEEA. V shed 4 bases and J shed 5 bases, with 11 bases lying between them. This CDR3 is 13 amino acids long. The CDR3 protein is CASSYEGGTEAFF. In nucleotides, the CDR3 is TGTGCCAGCAGCTACGAAGGGGGTACTGAAGCTTTCTTT. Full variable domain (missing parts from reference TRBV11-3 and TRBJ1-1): EAGVVQSPRYKIIEKKQPVAFWCNPISGHNTLYWYLQNLGQGPELLIRYENEEAVDDSQLPKDRFSAERLKGVDSTLKIQPAELGDSAVYLCASSYEGGTEAFFGQGTRLTVV.

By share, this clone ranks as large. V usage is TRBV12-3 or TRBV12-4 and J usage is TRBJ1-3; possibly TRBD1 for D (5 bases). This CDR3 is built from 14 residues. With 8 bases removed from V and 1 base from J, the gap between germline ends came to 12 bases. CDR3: CASVQGYSGNTIYF. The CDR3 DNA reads TGTGCCAGCGTGCAGGGCTATTCTGGAAACACCATATATTTT.

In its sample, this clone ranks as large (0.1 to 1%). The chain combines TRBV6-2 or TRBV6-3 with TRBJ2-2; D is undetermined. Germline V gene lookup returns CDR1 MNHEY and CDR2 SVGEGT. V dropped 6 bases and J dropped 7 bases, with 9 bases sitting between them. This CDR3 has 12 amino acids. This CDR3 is CASSPMGGELFF. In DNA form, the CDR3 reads TGTGCCAGCAGCCCTATGGGCGGGGAGCTGTTTTTT.

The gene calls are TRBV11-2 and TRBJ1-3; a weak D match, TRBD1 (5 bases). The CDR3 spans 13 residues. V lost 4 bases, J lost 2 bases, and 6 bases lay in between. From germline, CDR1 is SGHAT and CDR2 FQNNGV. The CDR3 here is CASSSGPGNTIYF. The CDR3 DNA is TGTGCCAGCAGCTCGGGGCCTGGAAACACCATATATTTT. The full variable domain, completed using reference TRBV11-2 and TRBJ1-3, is EAGVAQSPRYKIIEKRQSVAFWCNPISGHATLYWYQQILGQGPKLLIQFQNNGVVDDSQLPKDRFSAERLKGVDSTLKIQPAKLEDSAVYLCASSSGPGNTIYFGEGSWLTVV.

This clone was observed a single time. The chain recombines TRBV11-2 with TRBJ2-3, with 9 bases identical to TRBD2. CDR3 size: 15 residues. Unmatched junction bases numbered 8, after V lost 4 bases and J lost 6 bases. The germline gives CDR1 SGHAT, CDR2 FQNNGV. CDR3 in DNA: TGTGCCAGCAGCTCCGAAGCGGGAGGCTGGGATACGCAGTATTTT. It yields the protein CASSSEAGGWDTQYF.

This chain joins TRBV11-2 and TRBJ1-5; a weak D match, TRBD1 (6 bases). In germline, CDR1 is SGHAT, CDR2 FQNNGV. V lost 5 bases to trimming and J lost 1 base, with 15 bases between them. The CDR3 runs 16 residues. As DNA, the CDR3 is TGTGCCAGCAGCCCTCACAGGGTTGGGAGCAATCAGCCCCAGCATTTT. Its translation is CASSPHRVGSNQPQHF.

The CDR3 DNA follows: TGTGCCAGCATCATGGGGGACGAGGCAGATGGCTACACCTTC. It encodes CASIMGDEADGYTF. The chain uses TRBV12-3 or TRBV12-4 and TRBJ1-2; tentatively, D is TRBD1 (5 bases). The CDR3 extends over 14 amino acids. Trimming left V 7 bases short and J 6 bases short, with 18 bases between.

The CDR3 is CATSDSGGSYEQYF. The DNA of the CDR3 is TGTGCCACCAGTGATAGCGGTGGCTCCTACGAGCAGTACTTC. The rearrangement joins TRBV24-1 to TRBJ2-7; maybe TRBD2 (5 bases). The CDR3 runs 14 residues. V lost 3 bases and J lost 0, with 8 bases in between. The germline V gene encodes CDR1 KGHDR and CDR2 SFDVKD.

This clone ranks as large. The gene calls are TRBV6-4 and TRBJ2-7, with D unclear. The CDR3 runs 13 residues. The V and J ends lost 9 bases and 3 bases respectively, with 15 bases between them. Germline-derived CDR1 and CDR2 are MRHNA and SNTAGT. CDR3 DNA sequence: TGTGCCAGGAGGTGCGAACCACTCTACGAGCAGTACTTC. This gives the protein CARRCEPLYEQYF.